Below, 7 T cell receptor beta chains from the same sample are listed, as sequenced in a study of blood T cell repertoires in COVID-19. The table came from immunoSEQ multiplex PCR; TCRdb's copy has only in-frame clones and leaves some out. The sample consists of 75,000 to 95,000 clones, 80% to 85% of them appearing once. Source material: peripheral blood. All receptors come from a man in his sixties with acute or convalescent COVID-19.

The rearrangement joins TRBV6-5 to TRBJ1-1; a possible D gene is TRBD1 (5 bases). The CDR3 contains 15 residues. Germline lookup yields CDR1 MNHEY and CDR2 SVGAGI. The V gene lost 4 bases and the J gene lost 1 base, with 13 bases spanning the gap. The CDR3 here is CASSSQFTGNTEAFF. CDR3 coding DNA: TGTGCCAGCAGTTCCCAGTTTACAGGGAACACTGAAGCTTTCTTT.

The chain recombines TRBV19 with TRBJ1-3; 7 nucleotides agree with TRBD1. Germline V gene lookup returns CDR1 LNHDA and CDR2 SQIVND (reference sequence). CDR3 length equals 14 residues. Trimming removed 5 bases from V and 4 bases from J; junction bases left unmatched: 5. The CDR3 spells CASSAGTEGNTIYF. The DNA of the CDR3 is TGTGCCAGTAGTGCCGGGACAGAGGGAAACACCATATATTTT.

The chain is built from TRBV4-3 and TRBJ1-3; no clear D gene. The CDR3 sequence is 15 residues long. Trimming shortened V by 0 bases and J by 0 bases, and 6 bases separated the two germline ends. In germline, CDR1 is LGHNA, CDR2 YSLEER. This CDR3 is CASSQDRNSGNTIYF. The CDR3 nucleotides read TGCGCCAGCAGCCAAGACAGGAACTCTGGAAACACCATATATTTT.

The V and J genes are TRBV11-2 and TRBJ1-1; 8 bases fit TRBD1. The length of the CDR3 is 11 residues. V gave up 6 bases and J gave up 11 bases; unmatched junction bases: 5. The germline V gene has CDR1 SGHAT and CDR2 FQNNGV. CDR3 nucleotide sequence: TGTGCCAGCAGTCAGACAGGGGTTGCTTTCTTT. Its protein is CASSQTGVAFF.

The CDR3 here is CASSVGTGGEAFF. For the CDR3, the DNA is TGTGCCAGCAGCGTGGGGACAGGGGGGGAAGCTTTCTTT. The chain couples TRBV9 to TRBJ1-1; TRBD1 agrees at 11 bases. This CDR3 spans 13 amino acids. Trimming removed 2 bases from V and 8 bases from J; junction bases left unmatched: 2. Germline V gene lookup returns CDR1 SGDLS and CDR2 YYNGEE.

The chain carries TRBV6-5 and TRBJ1-5; unclear D gene. The germline CDR1 and CDR2 sequences are MNHEY and SVGAGI. The CDR3 runs to 15 residues. V shed 0 bases and J shed 3 bases, with 9 bases lying between them. In DNA form, the CDR3 reads TGTGCCAGCAGTTACTCGAGTGCAACCAATCAGCCCCAGCATTTT. This encodes CASSYSSATNQPQHF.

This clone was detected many times. The chain links TRBV5-1 to TRBJ2-7; a possible D gene is TRBD1 (5 bases). The CDR3 runs 18 residues. Trimming took off 2 bases at V and 3 bases at J, with 24 bases between the two ends. Germline CDR1 reads SGHRS; CDR2 reads YFSETQ. CDR3 DNA: TGCGCCAGCAGCTTAAACCTCCCCAGGCGTGGGGCCGACTACGAGCAGTACTTC. Residues: CASSLNLPRRGADYEQYF.